Listed here are 10 T cell receptor beta chains from one sample, sequenced in a study of cytomegalovirus exposure and HLA in healthy donors (dated by TCRdb to the late 2010s). The method was the immunoSEQ multiplex PCR assay. A mixture of 60 forward primers for TCR Vbeta segments and 13 reverse primers for TCR Jbeta segments was used in the multiplex PCR. The immuneACCESS repertoire file appears here via TCRdb, limited to in-frame rearrangements. These files lack a portion of the clones; in checked studies, under half of the deficit traces to unresolved V genes, and the cause of the others is not known. This sample's records show tens of thousands of clones. Of the sample, about 4% falls within the top ten clones. The sequenced sample was PBMCs. These receptors all stem from a female donor in good health and CMV-seropositive.

This chain links TRBV5-1 with TRBJ1-5; tentative D call: TRBD1 (6 bases). The CDR3 contains 13 residues. In germline, CDR1 is SGHRS, CDR2 YFSETQ. Between the trimmed V and J ends, which lost 5 bases and 5 bases, there was a span of 11 bases. CDR3 loop: CASSVSGDQPQHF. Here the CDR3 DNA reads TGCGCCAGCAGTGTGTCAGGGGATCAGCCCCAGCATTTT.

V usage is TRBV5-6 and J usage is TRBJ1-2, with 7 bases lining up with TRBD1. The CDR3 runs 15 residues. Germline lookup yields CDR1 SGHDT and CDR2 YYEEEE. Trimming removed 4 bases from V and 0 bases from J; junction bases left unmatched: 6. The CDR3 spells CASSRRTGPNYGYTF. The CDR3 DNA follows: TGTGCCAGCAGCAGGAGGACAGGACCTAACTATGGCTACACCTTC.

The V and J genes are TRBV9 and TRBJ2-5; TRBD2 agrees at 11 bases. With 2 bases clipped from V and 7 bases from J, the junction kept 7 bases outside the gene matches. The CDR3 has 15 residues. Germline assignment: CDR1 SGDLS and CDR2 YYNGEE. CDR3: CASSVSGGADGTQYF. The CDR3 DNA is TGTGCCAGCAGCGTTAGCGGGGGGGCTGATGGGACCCAGTACTTC.

The V gene is TRBV20-1, the J gene TRBJ2-2; no clear D gene. The V gene's germline CDR1 is DFQATT and CDR2 SNEGSKA (reference sequence). V was pared by 3 bases and J by 7 bases, with 6 bases between. The CDR3 totals 11 residues. This CDR3 reads CSASVNGELFF. In DNA, the CDR3 is TGCAGTGCTAGCGTTAACGGGGAGCTGTTTTTT.

V is TRBV19 and J is TRBJ2-1; 7 bases align to TRBD1. CDR1 and CDR2 from the germline V gene are LNHDA and SQIVND (reference sequence). The V and J ends lost 4 bases and 10 bases, in that order; junction bases with no gene match: 7. The CDR3 consists of 13 residues. The CDR3 nucleotides are TGTGCCAGTAGTACAAACAGGGGATACGAGCAGTTCTTC. As protein: CASSTNRGYEQFF.

The V and J genes are TRBV6-1 and TRBJ2-3; no reliable D call. V shed 2 bases and J shed 2 bases, with 8 bases lying between them. Germline loops: CDR1 MNHNS, CDR2 SASEGT. The CDR3 is 14 amino acids. The CDR3 reads CASSELSYTDTQYF. The CDR3 region has the DNA TGTGCCAGCAGTGAACTTTCCTACACAGATACGCAGTATTTT.

The chain couples TRBV6-1 to TRBJ1-6; tentatively, D is TRBD1 (6 bases). There are 16 residues in the CDR3. Germline CDR1 is MNHNS and CDR2 is SASEGT. Trimming left V 4 bases short and J 3 bases short, with 13 bases between. The CDR3 reads CASSVQGRIYNSPLHF. The CDR3 DNA follows: TGTGCCAGCAGTGTACAGGGACGAATCTATAATTCACCCCTCCACTTT.

CDR3 in amino acids: CASTRDTPLGQPQHF. DNA for the CDR3: TGTGCCAGTACCCGGGACACCCCTTTGGGTCAGCCCCAGCATTTT. This chain links TRBV19 with TRBJ1-5; a possible D gene is TRBD1 (6 bases). Looked up from germline, CDR1 is LNHDA and CDR2 is SQIVND (reference sequence). There are 15 residues in the CDR3. Between the trimmed V and J ends, which lost 7 bases and 6 bases, there was a span of 19 bases.

This chain joins TRBV4-2 and TRBJ1-4, with TRBD1 matching over 7 bases. The germline CDR1 and CDR2 sequences are LGHNA and YNFKEQ. The length of the CDR3 is 16 residues. Unmatched junction bases numbered 6, after V lost 0 bases and J lost 5 bases. Here the CDR3 reads CASSQDRDSLNEKLFF. CDR3 bases: TGTGCCAGCAGCCAAGATCGGGACAGTTTGAATGAAAAACTGTTTTTT.

The chain carries TRBV28 and TRBJ2-3; no firm D call. This CDR3 has 11 amino acids. CDR1 and CDR2 (germline): MDHEN, SYDVKM. The ends were cut back, 3 bases at V and 5 bases at J, with 3 bases in the middle. CDR3 DNA: TGTGCCAGCAGTTTGAGAGATACGCAGTATTTT. Its protein is CASSLRDTQYF.